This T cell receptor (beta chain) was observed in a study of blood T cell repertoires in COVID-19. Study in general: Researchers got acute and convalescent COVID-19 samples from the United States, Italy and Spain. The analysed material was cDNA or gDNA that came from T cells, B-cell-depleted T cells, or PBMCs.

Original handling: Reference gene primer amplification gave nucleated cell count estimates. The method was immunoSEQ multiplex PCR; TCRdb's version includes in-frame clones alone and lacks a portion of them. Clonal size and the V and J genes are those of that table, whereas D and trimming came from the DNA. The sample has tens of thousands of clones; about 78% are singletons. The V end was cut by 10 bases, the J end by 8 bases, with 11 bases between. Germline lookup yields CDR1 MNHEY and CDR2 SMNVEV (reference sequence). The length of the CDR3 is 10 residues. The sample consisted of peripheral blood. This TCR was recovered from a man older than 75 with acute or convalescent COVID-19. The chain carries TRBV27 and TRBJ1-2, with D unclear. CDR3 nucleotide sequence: TGTGCCACCCTCCAGCGGGGCTACACCTTC. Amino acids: CATLQRGYTF.